Shown below are 31 T cell receptor beta chains from a single sample sequenced in a study of shared clonotypes between healthy human individuals. Sequencing used immunoSEQ multiplex PCR; TCRdb keeps in-frame clones, though not all of them. Of roughly 1 million clones detected, under 80% appear once; the ten largest clones hold about 1.5%. Sequenced material: memory CD4+ T cells sorted from blood. As to subset: CD45RA-negative fraction. The receptors originated from a man younger than 35 in good health.

This clone occurred a few times. The limits of the CDR3 on the DNA are not certain, so only TCRdb's listed CDR3 is given. This chain links TRBV30 with TRBJ2-7; the D call in the table, TRBD1, was not verified against the DNA. Counting both end residues, the CDR3 totals 12 amino acids. Germline assignment: CDR1 GTSNPN and CDR2 SVGIG (reference sequence). The CDR3: CAWGRGTGSRHF.

This clone has a handful of counts. The V and J genes are TRBV10-2 and TRBJ2-3; D not resolved. The germline gives CDR1 WSHSY, CDR2 SAAADI. The CDR3 length is 11 residues. The V and J ends lost 3 bases and 8 bases respectively, with 6 bases between them. The DNA for the CDR3 is TGCGCCAGCAGTGAAGCCTTTACGCAGTATTTT. Translating gives CASSEAFTQYF.

This clone has only a few counts. This chain's CDR3 is CASSDGGITGELFF. In DNA, the CDR3 is TGTGCCAGCAGTGACGGCGGGATCACCGGGGAGCTGTTTTTT. This chain connects TRBV2 to TRBJ2-2, with a weak D call TRBD2 (6 bases). CDR1 SNHLY and CDR2 FYNNEI come from the germline V gene. There are 14 residues in the CDR3. The V gene lost 3 bases and the J gene lost 4 bases, with 9 bases spanning the gap.

V and J are TRBV4-1 and TRBJ1-2; the match to TRBD1 covers 9 bases. Germline assignment: CDR1 MGHRA and CDR2 YSYEKL. Trimming at V came to 1 base and at J to 6 bases, leaving 6 bases not matched to a gene. The CDR3 is 15 amino acids. Here the CDR3 DNA reads TGCGCCAGCAGCCAAGGTACAAGGACAGGGGATGGCTACACCTTC. Protein: CASSQGTRTGDGYTF.

The rearrangement links TRBV5-1 to TRBJ1-4, with no clear D. Trimming took 1 base from V and 4 from J, leaving 11 bases between them. Per the germline V gene, CDR1 is SGHRS and CDR2 is YFSETQ. The CDR3 loop spans 15 amino acids. CDR3 nucleotides: TGCGCCAGCAGCTTGTTGCCAGGTTATAATGAAAAACTGTTTTTT. Protein: CASSLLPGYNEKLFF.

This chain uses TRBV19 with TRBJ1-5; D remains unclear. The CDR3 has 17 amino acids. Germline lookup yields CDR1 LNHDA and CDR2 SQIVND (reference sequence). Trimming left V 6 bases short and J 0 bases short, with 18 bases between. The CDR3 is CASSTTRGGPSNQPQHF. CDR3 nucleotide sequence: TGTGCCAGTAGCACAACACGGGGAGGACCTAGCAATCAGCCCCAGCATTTT.

The genes are TRBV7-6 and TRBJ2-1, with D unclear. Germline-derived CDR1 and CDR2 are SGHVS and FNYEAQ. Trimming left V 1 base short and J 2 bases short, with 9 bases between. This CDR3 spans 15 amino acids. Here the CDR3 DNA reads TGTGCCAGCAGCTTAGGTCCGTGGGCCTACAATGAGCAGTTCTTC. Translation: CASSLGPWAYNEQFF.

A word on this clone: Within the sample, other DNA sequences also encode this same CDR3. V is TRBV7-2 and J is TRBJ2-7, with 7 bases that match TRBD2. Trimming at V came to 5 bases and at J to 2 bases, leaving 3 bases not matched to a gene. CDR1 and CDR2 (germline): SGHTA, FQGNSA. The CDR3 covers 13 residues. The CDR3 region is CASSLRGAYEQYF. In DNA form, the CDR3 reads TGTGCCAGCAGCCTTCGGGGGGCCTACGAGCAGTACTTC.

The chain uses TRBV5-1 and TRBJ1-4, with D possibly being TRBD1 (5 bases). The CDR3 is 15 amino acids. Germline V gene data show CDR1 as SGHRS and CDR2 as YFSETQ. The V gene lost 4 bases and the J gene lost 0 bases, with 10 bases spanning the gap. CDR3 nucleotide sequence: TGCGCCAGCAGCGCCACAGGTACAACTAATGAAAAACTGTTTTTT. It translates to CASSATGTTNEKLFF.

The V call is TRBV5-1, the J call TRBJ2-1, with D unclear. The germline V gene encodes CDR1 SGHRS and CDR2 YFSETQ. The CDR3 has 14 amino acids. Trimming took 1 base from V and 4 from J, leaving 9 bases between them. In DNA, the CDR3 is TGCGCCAGCAGCTTGTTTGGGGATTACAATGAGCAGTTCTTC. Translated, it gives CASSLFGDYNEQFF.

In the case of this clone: The sample carries other DNA sequences with the same CDR3. The chain uses TRBV18 and TRBJ1-5; D might be TRBD1 (5 bases). V was trimmed by 6 bases and J by 1 base, leaving 10 bases between them. Germline V gives CDR1 KGHSH, CDR2 LQKENI. There are 14 residues in the CDR3. The CDR3 loop is CASSPGRSNQPQHF. CDR3 nucleotides: TGTGCCAGCTCGCCGGGACGGAGCAATCAGCCCCAGCATTTT.

The V gene is TRBV7-8, the J gene TRBJ2-7, with 13 bases fitting TRBD2. Trimming took 1 base from V and 3 from J; bases not matched to a gene: 3. This CDR3 spans 16 amino acids. Germline CDR1 and CDR2: SGHVS and FQNEAQ. DNA for the CDR3: TGTGCCAGCAGCTTAGGGGGACTAGCGGGGAGCTACGAGCAGTACTTC. It codes for CASSLGGLAGSYEQYF.

Worth noting for this clone: A clone one base away is much larger, so this may be a read error. V usage is TRBV2 and J usage is TRBJ1-1; 10 bases line up with TRBD1. J lost 2 bases, V lost 6 bases, and 3 bases had no gene match. The CDR3 is 14 residues long. CDR1 SNHLY and CDR2 FYNNEI come from the germline V gene. Here the CDR3 reads CASSRDRGNTEAFF. In nucleotides, the CDR3 is TGTGCCAGCAGCCGGGACAGGGGAAACACTGAAGCTTTCTTT.

This clone was seen only a few times. The chain carries TRBV28 and TRBJ1-2, with 7 nucleotides matching TRBD1. Unmatched junction bases numbered 7, after V lost 6 bases and J lost 6 bases. The CDR3 runs to 13 residues. Germline CDR1 reads MDHEN; CDR2 reads SYDVKM. The CDR3 coding sequence is TGTGCCAGCAGCACTGGACAGGCTCATGGCTACACCTTC. This encodes CASSTGQAHGYTF.

In DNA form, the CDR3 reads TGCGCCAGCAGCAAGGATCAGGGGGCCTACGAGCAGTACTTC. It translates to CASSKDQGAYEQYF. This sequence joins TRBV4-3 and TRBJ2-7; 7 positions agree with TRBD1. The CDR3 covers 14 residues. CDR1 is LGHNA, CDR2 YSLEER, per germline. V was clipped by 5 bases and J by 2 bases; unmatched bases: 6.

The chain links TRBV18 to TRBJ2-7, with 8 positions matching TRBD1. This CDR3 spans 15 amino acids. Trimming cost V 1 base and J 3 bases; bases outside gene matches: 5. The germline gives CDR1 KGHSH, CDR2 LQKENI. The CDR3 reads CASSPQGTGNYEQYF. CDR3 in DNA: TGTGCCAGCTCACCACAGGGGACAGGTAACTACGAGCAGTACTTC.

This chain connects TRBV7-2 to TRBJ2-2, with 7 bases that match TRBD2. This CDR3 has 15 amino acids. Germline V gives CDR1 SGHTA, CDR2 FQGNSA. With 3 bases clipped from V and 4 bases from J, the junction kept 5 bases outside the gene matches. For the CDR3, the DNA is TGTGCCAGCAGCTTCCGGGACTACCTCACCGGGGAGCTGTTTTTT. Its protein product is CASSFRDYLTGELFF.

In regard to this clone: Other nucleotide sequences in the sample specify the same CDR3. V is TRBV7-9 and J is TRBJ2-5; 9 positions match TRBD1. Looked up from germline, CDR1 is SEHNR and CDR2 is FQNEAQ (reference sequence). This CDR3 has 15 residues. The V segment lost 1 base and the J segment 4 bases; nucleotides outside the gene matches: 4. The CDR3 loop is CASSLGDRERETQYF. The CDR3 nucleotides are TGTGCCAGCAGCTTAGGGGACAGGGAAAGAGAGACCCAGTACTTC.

This clone appeared a few times. The chain joins TRBV7-2 to TRBJ2-1; D is unclear. The V end lost 2 bases, the J end lost 7 bases, and 21 bases lay between the germline ends. Per the germline V gene, CDR1 is SGHTA and CDR2 is FQGNSA. The CDR3 totals 17 residues. CDR3 sequence: CASSLRLGLSGPNEQFF. For the CDR3, the DNA is TGTGCCAGCAGCTTAAGGTTAGGCCTATCGGGCCCGAATGAGCAGTTCTTC.

This clone was counted at least ten times. V usage is TRBV7-3 and J usage is TRBJ2-2, with 9 nucleotides matching TRBD1. The CDR3 sequence is 17 residues long. The germline V gene has CDR1 SGHTA and CDR2 FQGTGA. Trimming took 5 bases from V and 6 from J; bases not matched to a gene: 13. This chain's CDR3 is CASSPPPGTGSAGELFF. CDR3 nucleotides: TGTGCCAGCAGCCCCCCGCCCGGGACAGGGAGTGCCGGGGAGCTGTTTTTT.

The genes are TRBV6-1 and TRBJ2-3; 7 bases align to TRBD1. Germline CDR1 MNHNS, CDR2 SASEGT. The CDR3 is 14 residues long. With 4 bases clipped from V and 2 bases from J, the junction kept 3 bases outside the gene matches. The CDR3 here is CASSGTGHTDTQYF. The CDR3 nucleotides are TGTGCCAGCAGTGGGACAGGACACACAGATACGCAGTATTTT.

The sample holds a few counts of this clone. The chain has TRBV7-9 and TRBJ2-1; possibly TRBD2 for D (6 bases). Trimming stripped 5 bases from V and 6 bases from J, with 17 bases between. This CDR3 spans 15 amino acids. Per germline, CDR1 SEHNR and CDR2 FQNEAQ (reference sequence). The CDR3 DNA sequence: TGTGCCAGCAGCCCGATCTGGGGGGTCGGCAATGAGCAGTTCTTC. Encoded protein: CASSPIWGVGNEQFF.

The chain has TRBV10-3 and TRBJ2-6; D unclear. The CDR3 is made up of 13 amino acids. Germline-derived CDR1 and CDR2 are ENHRY and SYGVKD. Trimming cost V 7 bases and J 0 bases, with 4 bases left between them. This CDR3 reads CAITHSGANVLTF. The CDR3 DNA sequence: TGTGCCATCACCCACTCTGGGGCCAACGTCCTGACTTTC.

The gene calls are TRBV28 and TRBJ2-1; D call uncertain. V lost 6 bases and J 4 bases, leaving 13 bases between the germline ends. The CDR3 contains 14 residues. The germline gives CDR1 MDHEN, CDR2 SYDVKM. CDR3 sequence reads: CASSPPAHYNEQFF. For the CDR3, the DNA is TGTGCCAGCAGCCCCCCGGCACATTACAATGAGCAGTTCTTC.

CDR3 in amino acids: CASSPSTGVFAEAFF. CDR3 sequence (DNA): TGTGCCAGCAGTCCTAGCACAGGGGTTTTCGCTGAAGCTTTCTTT. The rearrangement uses TRBV28 and TRBJ1-1; 7 nucleotides match TRBD1. This CDR3 has 15 residues. Germline CDR1 reads MDHEN; CDR2 reads SYDVKM. With V trimmed by 5 bases and J by 6 bases, 12 bases remained unmatched.

This chain joins TRBV18 and TRBJ1-1; 9 bases match TRBD1. Germline CDR1 is KGHSH and CDR2 is LQKENI. The CDR3 totals 17 residues. The V gene end was trimmed by 2 bases and the J gene end by 7 bases; junction bases not matched to a gene: 14. Here the CDR3 reads CASSPSGTGLIPSEAFF. The DNA of the CDR3 is TGTGCCAGCTCACCATCCGGGACAGGGTTGATCCCTAGTGAAGCTTTCTTT.

Remarks on this clone: Other nucleotide sequences from this sample produce the same CDR3. The chain recombines TRBV10-3 with TRBJ1-5; the D gene is possibly TRBD1 (5 bases). The germline V gene has CDR1 ENHRY and CDR2 SYGVKD. V was trimmed by 1 base and J by 4 bases, leaving 11 bases between them. This CDR3 comprises 15 residues. DNA of the CDR3: TGTGCCATCAGTGAGTTTAGTGGGGGAAATCAGCCCCAGCATTTT. As protein: CAISEFSGGNQPQHF.

On this clone: Other DNA sequences from this sample encode an identical CDR3 as well. The rearrangement links TRBV6-1 to TRBJ1-5; the D gene is possibly TRBD1 (5 bases). The ends were cut back, 4 bases at V and 2 bases at J, with 6 bases in the middle. CDR3 length: 13 amino acids. Germline V gene sequence: CDR1 MNHNS, CDR2 SASEGT. DNA for the CDR3: TGTGCCAGCAGTGTAGGGGGCAATCAGCCCCAGCATTTT. Encoded protein: CASSVGGNQPQHF.

The V call is TRBV5-4, the J call TRBJ2-5, with 10 bases that match TRBD1. The CDR3 is 14 residues long. The ends lost 4 bases at V and 2 bases at J; junction bases unmatched: 2. CDR1 is SGHNT and CDR2 is YYREEE in the germline V gene (reference sequence). The CDR3 DNA reads TGTGCCAGCAGCCGGGACAGGGGTCAAGAGACCCAGTACTTC. Encoded protein: CASSRDRGQETQYF.

The genes are TRBV5-1 and TRBJ2-7; D possibly corresponds to TRBD2 (5 bases). Germline V gene lookup returns CDR1 SGHRS and CDR2 YFSETQ. CDR3 length equals 15 residues. The V end was cut by 4 bases, the J end by 2 bases, with 16 bases between. In DNA, the CDR3 is TGCGCCAGCAGCACCGGGAACCTGGGGACCTACGAGCAGTACTTC. It encodes CASSTGNLGTYEQYF. Looking up the rest from reference TRBV5-1 and TRBJ2-7 gives the full variable domain: KAGVTQTPRYLIKTRGQQVTLSCSPISGHRSVSWYQQTPGQGLQFLFEYFSETQRNKGNFPGRFSGRQFSNSRSEMNVSTLELGDSALYLCASSTGNLGTYEQYFGPGTRLTVT.

The V gene is TRBV20-1, the J gene TRBJ1-1; 9 bases are shared with TRBD1. The CDR3 has 11 residues. CDR1 is DFQATT and CDR2 is SNEGSKA in the germline V gene (reference sequence). The trim removed 6 bases at V and 8 bases at J, leaving 4 bases unmatched. The DNA for the CDR3 is TGCAGTGCACGGGACAGGGCAGAAGCTTTCTTT. Encoded protein: CSARDRAEAFF.